Each of the 32 T cell receptor beta chains below was sequenced from the same sample in a study of shared clonotypes between healthy human individuals. Clones were sequenced by immunoSEQ multiplex PCR, and TCRdb holds only the in-frame ones, with some missing. Of 2,100,000 or so clones listed, nearly 97% are singletons. The source material was naive CD4+ T cells sorted from blood. Subset given: CD45RA+ positively selected. These receptors came from a man aged 18-30 years in good health.

The chain joins TRBV7-2 to TRBJ1-1; no clear D gene. The CDR3 is 13 residues long. In germline, CDR1 is SGHTA, CDR2 FQGNSA. V dropped 4 bases and J dropped 1 base, with 7 bases sitting between them. The CDR3: CASSYGPNTEAFF. The CDR3, as DNA: TGTGCCAGCAGCTACGGCCCGAACACTGAAGCTTTCTTT.

This chain joins TRBV5-1 and TRBJ2-7, with a possible D match to TRBD2 (7 bases). Germline-derived CDR1 and CDR2 are SGHRS and YFSETQ. This CDR3 is built from 16 residues. Trimming took 0 bases from V and 2 from J, leaving 15 bases between them. The CDR3 DNA is TGCGCCAGCAGCTTGGGAGGAGGGGGAGGGGCCTACGAGCAGTACTTC. Its translation: CASSLGGGGGAYEQYF.

This clone was detected once. J is TRBJ2-5 and V is TRBV27; D might be TRBD2 (6 bases). Trimming stripped 2 bases from V and 5 bases from J, with 15 bases between. Looked up from germline, CDR1 is MNHEY and CDR2 is SMNVEV (reference sequence). The CDR3 runs 15 residues. The CDR3 nucleotides read TGTGCCAGCAGTTTAGAACTAGCCCGTCCTGAGACCCAGTACTTC. This sequence encodes CASSLELARPETQYF.

The V call is TRBV9, the J call TRBJ2-5; 7 bases are a match to TRBD2. CDR3 size: 16 residues. Germline-derived CDR1 and CDR2 are SGDLS and YYNGEE. V shed 2 bases and J 1 base; nucleotides not matched to a gene: 8. CDR3 sequence: CASSVSPVAGQETQYF. The CDR3 region has the DNA TGTGCCAGCAGCGTTTCTCCGGTAGCGGGCCAAGAGACCCAGTACTTC.

This sequence joins TRBV11-3 and TRBJ2-1; D ambiguous. The V gene's germline CDR1 is SGHNT and CDR2 YENEEA. Trimming took 1 base from V and 5 from J, leaving 3 bases between them. This CDR3 region has 12 residues. The CDR3 coding sequence is TGTGCCAGCAGCTTAGTTCACAATGAGCAGTTCTTC. It yields the protein CASSLVHNEQFF.

As for this clone: The same CDR3 also results from other DNA sequences found in this sample. The rearrangement links TRBV5-1 to TRBJ2-5; no reliable D call. The CDR3 loop spans 11 amino acids. V was shortened by 5 bases and J by 3 bases, with 5 bases between the two germline ends. Germline V lookup: CDR1 SGHRS, CDR2 YFSETQ. In DNA, the CDR3 is TGCGCCAGCAGTGGAAAAGAGACCCAGTACTTC. This sequence encodes CASSGKETQYF.

The V call is TRBV6-1, the J call TRBJ2-2, with D perhaps matching TRBD1 (6 bases). Germline lookup yields CDR1 MNHNS and CDR2 SASEGT. The CDR3 extends over 14 amino acids. The V gene lost 8 bases and the J gene lost 1 base, with 11 bases spanning the gap. CDR3 DNA sequence: TGTGCCAGCGGGGGACAACTGAACACCGGGGAGCTGTTTTTT. Its translation is CASGGQLNTGELFF.

The chain combines TRBV19 with TRBJ2-3; 14 bases are a match to TRBD2. Germline CDR1 and CDR2: LNHDA and SQIVND (reference sequence). V gave up 5 bases and J gave up 0 bases; unmatched junction bases: 4. CDR3 length equals 17 residues. The CDR3 DNA sequence: TGTGCCAGTAGTCGGACTAGCGGGGGGTATAGCACAGATACGCAGTATTTT. Protein sequence: CASSRTSGGYSTDTQYF. Drawing the rest from reference TRBV19 and TRBJ2-3, the complete variable domain is DGGITQSPKYLFRKEGQNVTLSCEQNLNHDAMYWYRQDPGQGLRLIYYSQIVNDFQKGDIAEGYSVSREKKESFPLTVTSAQKNPTAFYLCASSRTSGGYSTDTQYFGPGTRLTVL.

The genes are TRBV28 and TRBJ2-3, with TRBD2 matching over 10 bases. Germline CDR1 reads MDHEN; CDR2 reads SYDVKM. This CDR3 contains 15 residues. V lost 3 bases, J lost 5 bases, and 5 bases stayed unmatched. CDR3 bases: TGTGCCAGCAGTTTCCTGGCTAGCGGGGGAGATACGCAGTATTTT. Its protein is CASSFLASGGDTQYF.

V usage is TRBV14 and J usage is TRBJ2-3; 8 nucleotides match TRBD1. Looked up from germline, CDR1 is SGHDN and CDR2 is FVKESK. The CDR3 spans 15 residues. J was trimmed by 2 bases and V by 1 base; bases with no gene match: 2. CDR3 in amino acids: CASSQGTGPTDTQYF. CDR3 DNA: TGTGCCAGCAGCCAAGGGACAGGGCCCACAGATACGCAGTATTTT.

V usage is TRBV18 and J usage is TRBJ2-7, with 12 bases identical to TRBD2. In germline, CDR1 is KGHSH, CDR2 LQKENI. Trimming cost V 3 bases and J 6 bases; bases outside gene matches: 9. CDR3 length equals 16 residues. The CDR3 region is CASSPTMTSGSPEQYF. The CDR3 DNA reads TGTGCCAGCTCACCTACGATGACTAGCGGGAGTCCCGAGCAGTACTTC.

This clone was found a few times. This CDR3 is also generated by other DNA sequences in the sample. V and J are TRBV5-1 and TRBJ2-7; maybe TRBD2 (5 bases). V was clipped by 0 bases and J by 0 bases, with 7 bases between them. This CDR3 region has 14 residues. Germline loops: CDR1 SGHRS, CDR2 YFSETQ. In nucleotides, the CDR3 is TGCGCCAGCAGCTTGGATGGGAGCTCCTACGAGCAGTACTTC. It is translated as CASSLDGSSYEQYF.

CDR3 nucleotides: TGCGCCAGCAGCCGCTCGGGGGTCGGAGAGACCCAGTACTTC. It encodes CASSRSGVGETQYF. The rearrangement joins TRBV5-1 to TRBJ2-5; D might be TRBD2 (6 bases). Germline loops: CDR1 SGHRS, CDR2 YFSETQ. V gave up 4 bases and J gave up 4 bases, with 14 bases separating them. The CDR3 totals 14 residues.

CDR3 sequence: CASPDRRTDTQYF. Here the CDR3 DNA reads TGTGCCAGTCCCGACAGACGCACAGATACGCAGTATTTT. The chain employs TRBV27 and TRBJ2-3; a possible D gene is TRBD1 (5 bases). Germline CDR1 and CDR2: MNHEY and SMNVEV (reference sequence). The CDR3 extends over 13 amino acids. The V end was cut by 9 bases, the J end by 1 base, with 11 bases between.

This clone appeared a single time. J is TRBJ2-7 and V is TRBV18; 7 bases align to TRBD2. From germline, CDR1 is KGHSH and CDR2 LQKENI. Unmatched junction bases numbered 4, after V lost 0 bases and J lost 5 bases. The CDR3 spans 14 residues. The CDR3 bases are TGTGCCAGCTCACCACCAGGGACTACCCACGAGCAGTACTTC. It translates to CASSPPGTTHEQYF.

This sequence joins TRBV6-5 and TRBJ2-3; D is ambiguous. Trimming took 8 bases from V and 0 from J, leaving 9 bases between them. The CDR3 loop spans 13 amino acids. The germline V gene has CDR1 MNHEY and CDR2 SVGAGI. This chain's CDR3 is CASGWASTDTQYF. CDR3 coding DNA: TGTGCCAGCGGATGGGCAAGCACAGATACGCAGTATTTT.

The V call is TRBV6-5, the J call TRBJ1-5; maybe TRBD1 (6 bases). Germline V CDR1 and CDR2: MNHEY, SVGAGI. The V end lost 8 bases, the J end lost 4 bases, and 12 bases lay between the germline ends. The CDR3 spans 13 residues. The CDR3 protein is CASSQRGNQPQHF. The CDR3 nucleotides are TGTGCCAGCTCTCAGAGGGGGAATCAGCCCCAGCATTTT.

About this clone: The sample holds other DNA sequences that translate to the same CDR3. The chain carries TRBV28 and TRBJ1-5; D remains unclear. Germline values: CDR1 MDHEN, CDR2 SYDVKM. V gave up 3 bases and J gave up 5 bases, with 5 bases separating them. CDR3 length: 12 residues. The CDR3 region has the DNA TGTGCCAGCAGTTTTTTGGATCAGCCCCAGCATTTT. Protein: CASSFLDQPQHF.

The rearrangement joins TRBV5-1 to TRBJ2-4; no firm D call. Deletions cut 2 bases from V and 0 bases from J, with 12 bases between. This CDR3 is 16 amino acids long. From germline, CDR1 is SGHRS and CDR2 YFSETQ. The CDR3 coding sequence is TGCGCCAGCAGCTTTTTCCGGATTTTAGCCAAAAACATTCAGTACTTC. This sequence encodes CASSFFRILAKNIQYF.

The chain has TRBV5-1 and TRBJ2-3; possibly TRBD2 for D (6 bases). Deletions cut 4 bases from V and 1 base from J, with 13 bases between. CDR1 and CDR2 from the germline V gene are SGHRS and YFSETQ. The CDR3 totals 15 residues. CDR3 sequence: CASSKTRSGTDTQYF. In DNA, the CDR3 is TGCGCCAGCAGCAAGACTAGGTCTGGCACAGATACGCAGTATTTT. The full variable domain, in which reference TRBV5-1 and TRBJ2-3 provide the parts outside the CDR3, is KAGVTQTPRYLIKTRGQQVTLSCSPISGHRSVSWYQQTPGQGLQFLFEYFSETQRNKGNFPGRFSGRQFSNSRSEMNVSTLELGDSALYLCASSKTRSGTDTQYFGPGTRLTVL.

V is TRBV28 and J is TRBJ2-1, with TRBD2 identical over 8 bases. Germline V lookup: CDR1 MDHEN, CDR2 SYDVKM. The CDR3 has 15 amino acids. V lost 3 bases, J lost 0 bases, and 1 base stayed unmatched. This CDR3 reads CASSFGGASYNEQFF. CDR3 DNA sequence: TGTGCCAGCAGTTTCGGGGGGGCCTCCTACAATGAGCAGTTCTTC. The full variable domain, rest sourced from reference TRBV28 and TRBJ2-1, is DVKVTQSSRYLVKRTGEKVFLECVQDMDHENMFWYRQDPGLGLRLIYFSYDVKMKEKGDIPEGYSVSREKKERFSLILESASTNQTSMYLCASSFGGASYNEQFFGPGTRLTVL.

This chain joins TRBV18 and TRBJ2-3; D could derive from TRBD1 or TRBD2 (5 bases each). Trimming stripped 4 bases from V and 1 base from J, with 12 bases between. CDR1 and CDR2 (germline): KGHSH, LQKENI. The CDR3 is 15 amino acids. The CDR3 coding sequence is TGTGCCAGCTCACTGCAAGGGGACCGCACAGATACGCAGTATTTT. Its translation is CASSLQGDRTDTQYF.

The chain links TRBV11-2 to TRBJ1-4; D may be TRBD1 (6 bases). This CDR3 has 15 residues. The germline CDR1 and CDR2 sequences are SGHAT and FQNNGV. Trimming removed 1 base from V and 8 bases from J, with 14 bases in between. CDR3 sequence (DNA): TGTGCCAGCAGCTTAGGCAACAGGGTGGGGGAAAAACTGTTTTTT. Its translation is CASSLGNRVGEKLFF.

The gene calls are TRBV12-5 and TRBJ2-7; 10 bases align to TRBD1. With 1 base clipped from V and 5 bases from J, the junction kept 8 bases outside the gene matches. The germline CDR1 and CDR2 sequences are LGHNT and FRNRAP. The CDR3 covers 16 residues. The CDR3 loop is CASGLAPGQGTHEQYF. The CDR3 nucleotides read TGTGCTAGTGGTTTGGCCCCGGGACAGGGGACCCACGAGCAGTACTTC.

The chain recombines TRBV30 with TRBJ1-4; 9 bases agree with TRBD1. Germline V gene data show CDR1 as GTSNPN and CDR2 as SVGIG (reference sequence). V gave up 6 bases and J gave up 8 bases; unmatched junction bases: 10. This CDR3 has 14 amino acids. CDR3 bases: TGTGCCTGCAATCCCGGGACAGGGCGGGAAAAACTGTTTTTT. Protein sequence: CACNPGTGREKLFF.

The V gene is TRBV30, the J gene TRBJ1-1, with D possibly matching TRBD1 (6 bases). The CDR3 spans 13 residues. The V and J ends lost 1 base and 10 bases respectively, with 16 bases between them. CDR1 GTSNPN and CDR2 SVGIG come from the germline V gene (reference sequence). The DNA for the CDR3 is TGTGCCTGGAGTGCCCACCAAAGGGGGGGAGCTTTCTTT. The encoded protein is CAWSAHQRGGAFF.

This clone turned up a few times. Other DNA variants within this sample encode the same CDR3. The rearrangement joins TRBV5-1 to TRBJ2-2; D unresolved. This CDR3 has 13 residues. V lost 0 bases, J lost 2 bases, and 2 bases lay in between. Germline V gene data show CDR1 as SGHRS and CDR2 as YFSETQ. The CDR3, as DNA: TGCGCCAGCAGCTTGGCTAACACCGGGGAGCTGTTTTTT. Protein sequence: CASSLANTGELFF.

The chain employs TRBV28 and TRBJ1-6; unclear D gene. This CDR3 region has 14 residues. Trimming shortened V by 7 bases and J by 3 bases, and 10 bases separated the two germline ends. Germline CDR1 reads MDHEN; CDR2 reads SYDVKM. The CDR3 protein is CASNQGVYNSPLHF. For the CDR3, the DNA is TGTGCCAGCAATCAAGGAGTCTATAATTCACCCCTCCACTTT.

This chain joins TRBV5-4 and TRBJ1-2; D not resolved. This CDR3 spans 15 amino acids. Germline V gene sequence: CDR1 SGHNT, CDR2 YYREEE (reference sequence). V lost 2 bases and J lost 3, with 14 bases in between. The CDR3: CASSLDGQTYYGYTF. The DNA for the CDR3 is TGTGCCAGCAGCTTAGATGGGCAGACCTACTATGGCTACACCTTC.

Of note for this clone: Within the sample, other DNA sequences also encode this same CDR3. The genes are TRBV5-1 and TRBJ1-2, with D possibly TRBD1 on 6 matching bases. The CDR3 spans 14 residues. Germline assignment: CDR1 SGHRS and CDR2 YFSETQ. The V end lost 4 bases, the J end lost 4 bases, and 14 bases lay between the germline ends. The CDR3 spells CASSPDRGGYGYTF. In DNA, the CDR3 is TGCGCCAGCAGCCCGGACAGAGGAGGCTATGGCTACACCTTC.

V is TRBV28 and J is TRBJ2-7, with no clear D. The germline gives CDR1 MDHEN, CDR2 SYDVKM. CDR3 size: 13 residues. V shed 3 bases and J shed 1 base, with 7 bases lying between them. This CDR3 reads CASSFAQSYEQYF. CDR3 nucleotide sequence: TGTGCCAGCAGTTTTGCACAGTCCTACGAGCAGTACTTC.

V and J are TRBV21-1 and TRBJ1-2. TRBV21-1 is recorded as a pseudogene. The CDR3 is 13 amino acids. The CDR3 coding sequence is TGTGCCAGCGGAGAGGAGGCAGTTGATGGCTACACCTTC. As protein: CASGEEAVDGYTF.